This T cell receptor (beta chain) was profiled in a study of T cells in Graves' hyperthyroidism and ophthalmopathy. This CDR3 is built from 18 residues. From germline, CDR1 is SGHVS and CDR2 FQNEAQ. The V segment lost 0 bases and the J segment 2 bases; nucleotides outside the gene matches: 11. TCR beta CDR3 regions were amplified from RNA transcripts. TCR CDR3 regions were first amplified by RT-PCR with HTBI primers. MiXCR, applied by TCRdb to the multiplex PCR reads, yields one record per CDR3 protein. The sample yields roughly 250,000 distinct CDR3 sequences, roughly 15% seen once. The sequenced sample was blood. The J gene is TRBJ2-3, the V gene TRBV7-8; 7 nucleotides agree with TRBD2. The sequence was collected from a woman in her late teens or twenties with Graves' ophthalmopathy. The CDR3 bases are TGTGCCAGCAGCTTAGCGCCTAGCGGAGGAGGGGTCACAGATACGCAGTATTTT. Its protein is CASSLAPSGGGVTDTQYF.